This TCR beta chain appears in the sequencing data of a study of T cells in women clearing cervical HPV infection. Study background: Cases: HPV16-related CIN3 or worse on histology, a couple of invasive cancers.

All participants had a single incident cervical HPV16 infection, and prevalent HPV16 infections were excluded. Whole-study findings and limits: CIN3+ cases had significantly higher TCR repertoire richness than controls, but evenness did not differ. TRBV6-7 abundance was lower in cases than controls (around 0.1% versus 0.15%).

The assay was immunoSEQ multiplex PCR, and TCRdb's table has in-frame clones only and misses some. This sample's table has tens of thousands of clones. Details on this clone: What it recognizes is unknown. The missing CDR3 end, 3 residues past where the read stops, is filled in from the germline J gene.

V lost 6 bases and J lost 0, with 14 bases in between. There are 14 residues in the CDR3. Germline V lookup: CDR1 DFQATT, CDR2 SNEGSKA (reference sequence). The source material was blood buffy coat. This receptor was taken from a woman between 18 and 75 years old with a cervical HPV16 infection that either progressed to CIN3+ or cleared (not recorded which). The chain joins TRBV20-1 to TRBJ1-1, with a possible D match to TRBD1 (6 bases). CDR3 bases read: TGCAGTGCGAGGGGGTGGGAAATGAACACTGAA. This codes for CSARGWEMNTE. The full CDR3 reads CSARGWEMNTEAFF.